The following is a T cell receptor (beta chain) sequence with its context. The target antigen is unknown. Per germline, CDR1 SGHTA and CDR2 FQGNSA. Trimming left V 6 bases short and J 3 bases short, with 12 bases between. This CDR3 spans 14 amino acids. This specimen comes from a study of T cell repertoires in cytomegalovirus infection. At the level of the study: Public TCR beta signatures provided an indication of both CMV infection and a matching HLA type.

Findings and caveats of the study: Ex vivo, HLA-C-restricted CMV-specific TCR beta clonotypes prevailed over the rest of the response. Carriers of CMV plus the relevant HLA were identified by cumulative public TCR beta family frequency.

TCRdb fed the reads into MiXCR, producing one record per CDR3 protein. The data hold 150,000 to 200,000 distinct CDR3 sequences, with about 20% observed a single time. The clonotype comes from a human donor in good health (CMV status not recorded). Some clones in this sample may be carry-over from other donors' samples. This chain connects TRBV7-2 to TRBJ2-1; no clear D. The sequencing here drew on CD8+ T cells from cultured PBMCs, taken from culture after CMV antigen stimulation. The CDR3 sequence is CASSSDGLYNEQFF. CDR3 DNA: TGTGCCAGCAGTTCGGACGGTCTCTACAATGAGCAGTTCTTC.